These 10 T cell receptor beta chains share one sample of origin, sequenced in a study of T cells in Graves' hyperthyroidism and ophthalmopathy. Researchers took RNA transcripts and amplified the TCR beta CDR3 regions from them. Carried out on the TCR CDR3, a first-round RT-PCR used the HTBI primer set. TCRdb called the multiplex PCR reads again in MiXCR, with one record for every CDR3 protein. The data contain 400,000 or so distinct CDR3 sequences, around 15% of them seen just once; the ten biggest clones take up around 20%. The sequenced sample was blood. These receptors were obtained from a young woman with Graves' ophthalmopathy.

This clonotype was counted at least ten times. CDR3 coding DNA: TGCAGTGCTAGAGATGGGAGACAGGGGCAAGAGACCCAGTACTTC. Its protein is CSARDGRQGQETQYF. The chain recombines TRBV20-1 with TRBJ2-5; 8 positions agree with TRBD1. Germline CDR1 DFQATT, CDR2 SNEGSKA (reference sequence). This CDR3 is 15 amino acids long. V dropped 0 bases and J dropped 2; count of bases not matched to a gene: 5.

This clonotype was seen repeatedly, ten times or more. V is TRBV6-1 and J is TRBJ1-2; D is ambiguous. Germline V gene sequence: CDR1 MNHNS, CDR2 SASEGT. The CDR3 sequence is 15 residues long. With 4 bases removed from V and 5 bases from J, the gap between germline ends came to 17 bases. CDR3 in amino acids: CASSVLSGDPYGYTF. CDR3 DNA: TGTGCCAGCAGTGTCCTTAGCGGGGATCCGTATGGCTACACCTTC.

The genes are TRBV11-1 and TRBJ1-2; TRBD1 matches 9 bases. The germline V gene encodes CDR1 SGHAT and CDR2 FQDESV (reference sequence). The CDR3 has 15 residues. V shed 5 bases, J shed 2 bases, and the junction held 6 bases outside the gene matches. The CDR3 region has the DNA TGTGCCAGCAGCGCGTCGGGACAGGGAAACTATGGCTACACCTTC. This codes for CASSASGQGNYGYTF.

In this sample, this clonotype turned up many times. The J gene is TRBJ2-1, the V gene TRBV15, with 8 bases fitting TRBD1. V was clipped by 5 bases and J by 6 bases; unmatched bases: 9. The CDR3 spans 15 residues. Germline V gene lookup returns CDR1 LNHNV and CDR2 YYDKDF (reference sequence). Written as DNA, the CDR3 is TGTGCCACCAGCCCGACAGGGGTTTTTTCCAATGAGCAGTTCTTC. It encodes CATSPTGVFSNEQFF.

There are many counts of this clonotype. The J gene is TRBJ2-1, the V gene TRBV30, with 11 bases fitting TRBD2. The CDR3 covers 15 residues. CDR1 is GTSNPN, CDR2 SVGIG, per germline (reference sequence). V dropped 2 bases and J dropped 3; count of bases not matched to a gene: 3. CDR3 DNA: TGTGCCTGGAGTTTGCTAGCGGGGGGCTACAATGAGCAGTTCTTC. Protein product: CAWSLLAGGYNEQFF.

This clonotype was counted ten times or more. Germline is not matched at one junction end, which may reflect a read error. The J gene is TRBJ2-5, the V gene TRBV20-1; no clear D gene. CDR1 and CDR2 from the germline V gene are DFQATT and SNEGSKA (reference sequence). The CDR3 has 12 amino acids. CDR3 sequence: CSARDYQETQYF. The CDR3 DNA reads TGCAGTGCTCGAGACTACCAAGAGACCCAGTACTTC.

Only a few counts were recorded for this clonotype. The J gene is TRBJ1-1, the V gene TRBV6-1; 11 bases are a match to TRBD1. This CDR3 has 16 amino acids. The germline V gene encodes CDR1 MNHNS and CDR2 SASEGT. V was pared by 6 bases and J by 0 bases, with 6 bases of the junction left unmatched. CDR3 protein: CASSNRDRGMNTEAFF. In DNA form, the CDR3 reads TGTGCCAGCAGCAACCGGGACAGGGGGATGAACACTGAAGCTTTCTTT.

This clonotype appeared many times. This chain links TRBV30 with TRBJ2-7, with 8 bases aligning to TRBD2. CDR1 GTSNPN and CDR2 SVGIG come from the germline V gene (reference sequence). J was trimmed by 4 bases and V by 2 bases; bases with no gene match: 7. CDR3 size: 14 residues. The CDR3 loop is CAWSLAGRTYEQYF. The CDR3 DNA reads TGTGCCTGGAGTTTAGCGGGGAGAACATACGAGCAGTACTTC.

Many counts were recorded for this clonotype. V gene TRBV20-1 combines with J gene TRBJ1-1, with 7 nucleotides matching TRBD1. In germline, CDR1 is DFQATT, CDR2 SNEGSKA (reference sequence). After removal of 5 bases from V and 7 bases from J, the junction contained 10 bases not matched to a gene. The length of the CDR3 is 13 residues. CDR3 nucleotides: TGCAGTGCTGATCTCGACAGGGTTGATGAAGCTTTCTTT. Its protein product is CSADLDRVDEAFF.

This clonotype has ten or more counts. The V and J genes are TRBV2 and TRBJ1-1; D is ambiguous. Germline V lookup: CDR1 SNHLY, CDR2 FYNNEI. V was clipped by 5 bases and J by 0 bases, with 10 bases between them. The CDR3 covers 14 residues. CDR3: CASSPEDMNTEAFF. CDR3 DNA sequence: TGTGCCAGCAGTCCCGAAGATATGAACACTGAAGCTTTCTTT.